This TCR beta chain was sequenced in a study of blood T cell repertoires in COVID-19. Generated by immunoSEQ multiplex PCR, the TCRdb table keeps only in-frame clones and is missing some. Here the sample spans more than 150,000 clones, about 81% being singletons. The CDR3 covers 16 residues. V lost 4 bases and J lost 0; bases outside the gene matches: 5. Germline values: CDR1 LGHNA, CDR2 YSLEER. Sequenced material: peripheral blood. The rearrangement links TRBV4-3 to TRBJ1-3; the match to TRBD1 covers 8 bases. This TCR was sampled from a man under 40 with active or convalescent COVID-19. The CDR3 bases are TGCGCCAGCAGCCGCTCCGGACAGGGCTCTGGAAACACCATATATTTT. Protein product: CASSRSGQGSGNTIYF.